One and the same sample provided the 17 T cell receptor beta chains below, sequenced in a study of blood T cells in healthy people across ages. A second about 7 to 12 cycle PCR used barcoded and J-beta primers. Using its own MiXCR run on the 5' RACE reads, TCRdb lists one record per CDR3 protein. The sample lists around 1,500,000 distinct CDR3 sequences, approximately 42% occurring once. The sample taken for sequencing was blood. Receptor source: a woman under 30 in good health.

This clonotype was observed a few times. The genes are TRBV20-1 and TRBJ1-4; no clear D gene. Trimming took 7 bases from V and 0 from J, leaving 9 bases between them. Germline loops: CDR1 DFQATT, CDR2 SNEGSKA (reference sequence). The length of the CDR3 is 13 residues. The CDR3 nucleotides are TGCAGTGGGACTGCTGCAACTAATGAAAAACTGTTTTTT. Translated: CSGTAATNEKLFF.

The chain recombines TRBV5-1 with TRBJ2-1; D possibly corresponds to TRBD2 (6 bases). CDR3 length equals 17 residues. V was shortened by 4 bases and J by 2 bases, with 19 bases between the two germline ends. CDR1 and CDR2 (germline): SGHRS, YFSETQ. CDR3: CASSLVLTGDPYNEQFF. For the CDR3, the DNA is TGCGCCAGCAGCCTGGTTTTAACGGGGGACCCCTACAATGAGCAGTTCTTC. Based on the CDR3 plus reference TRBV5-1 and TRBJ2-1, the full variable domain is KAGVTQTPRYLIKTRGQQVTLSCSPISGHRSVSWYQQTPGQGLQFLFEYFSETQRNKGNFPGRFSGRQFSNSRSEMNVSTLELGDSALYLCASSLVLTGDPYNEQFFGPGTRLTVL.

This rearrangement joins TRBV20-1 to TRBJ2-1; 10 nucleotides agree with TRBD2. With 3 bases clipped from V and 8 bases from J, the junction kept 10 bases outside the gene matches. This CDR3 has 15 amino acids. Germline V gene sequence: CDR1 DFQATT, CDR2 SNEGSKA (reference sequence). The CDR3 reads CSASASSGSLDEQFF. The CDR3 nucleotides are TGCAGTGCTAGTGCGTCTAGCGGGAGTCTGGATGAGCAGTTCTTC.

This clonotype has a handful of counts. V is TRBV6-1 and J is TRBJ1-1; tentative D call: TRBD1 (5 bases). The CDR3 sequence is 17 residues long. Germline CDR1 reads MNHNS; CDR2 reads SASEGT. V was trimmed by 6 bases and J by 4 bases, leaving 24 bases between them. The DNA for the CDR3 is TGTGCCAGCAGGGGGACGGGCCGGGGAGGGAAGAGCACTGAAGCTTTCTTT. Translated, it gives CASRGTGRGGKSTEAFF.

The chain employs TRBV7-6 and TRBJ2-7, with 13 bases fitting TRBD2. The CDR3 spans 17 residues. The V segment lost 0 bases and the J segment 6 bases; nucleotides outside the gene matches: 8. Germline V gives CDR1 SGHVS, CDR2 FNYEAQ. DNA for the CDR3: TGTGCCAGCAGCTTAGCGTGTGGTGGGACTAGCGGGACCGAGCAGTACTTC. Translated: CASSLACGGTSGTEQYF.

In its sample, this clonotype was seen many times. CDR3 sequence (DNA): TGCGCCAGCAGCGATGCATACACAGATACGCAGTATTTT. Translating it yields CASSDAYTDTQYF. This rearrangement joins TRBV5-1 to TRBJ2-3; D not resolved. With 4 bases removed from V and 2 bases from J, the gap between germline ends came to 8 bases. Germline-derived CDR1 and CDR2 are SGHRS and YFSETQ. The CDR3 is 13 residues long.

This clonotype was seen a handful of times. The chain couples TRBV28 to TRBJ2-5; D remains unclear. This CDR3 has 12 amino acids. V was trimmed by 7 bases and J by 5 bases, leaving 11 bases between them. CDR1 and CDR2 from the germline V gene are MDHEN and SYDVKM. The CDR3 nucleotides read TGTGCCAGCATTAGGACCGGGGAGACCCAGTACTTC. Translation: CASIRTGETQYF.

The rearrangement links TRBV28 to TRBJ1-2; D perhaps matches TRBD1 (5 bases). Germline lookup yields CDR1 MDHEN and CDR2 SYDVKM. Trimming cost V 4 bases and J 12 bases, with 30 bases left between them. The CDR3 runs 17 residues. The CDR3 region is CASSSHSNTNLGGSHTF. The CDR3 DNA reads TGTGCCAGCAGTTCTCATTCAAACACGAATCTTGGGGGAAGCCACACCTTC.

The gene calls are TRBV4-1 and TRBJ2-5; D perhaps matches TRBD1 (5 bases). Looked up from germline, CDR1 is MGHRA and CDR2 is YSYEKL. The CDR3 length is 15 residues. Trimming left V 2 bases short and J 3 bases short, with 13 bases between. Written as DNA, the CDR3 is TGCGCCAGCAGCCAACGTGGACAAGCTGAAGAGACCCAGTACTTC. Amino acids: CASSQRGQAEETQYF.

The chain employs TRBV20-1 and TRBJ1-6, with D unresolved. Germline lookup yields CDR1 DFQATT and CDR2 SNEGSKA (reference sequence). CDR3 length equals 16 residues. Trimming stripped 2 bases from V and 3 bases from J, with 14 bases between. The CDR3: CSARKSPGGYNSPLHF. In DNA form, the CDR3 reads TGCAGTGCTAGAAAATCTCCAGGCGGCTATAATTCACCCCTCCACTTT.

The chain is built from TRBV6-1 and TRBJ1-2; perhaps TRBD1 as D (5 bases). CDR3 size: 14 residues. Germline V gene sequence: CDR1 MNHNS, CDR2 SASEGT. The V and J ends lost 3 bases and 3 bases respectively, with 11 bases between them. The CDR3 protein is CASSESGAYYGYTF. DNA of the CDR3: TGTGCCAGCAGTGAGTCCGGGGCCTACTATGGCTACACCTTC.

The genes are TRBV5-1 and TRBJ2-2, with 7 bases aligning to TRBD2. The CDR3 length is 17 residues. Per germline, CDR1 SGHRS and CDR2 YFSETQ. The trim removed 1 base at V and 1 base at J, leaving 7 bases unmatched. For the CDR3, the DNA is TGCGCCAGCAGCTTGCCGCCCAGCGGGAAGAACACCGGGGAGCTGTTTTTT. It encodes CASSLPPSGKNTGELFF.

This clonotype occurred a few times. The CDR3 protein is CASSYMNEKLFF. The CDR3 nucleotides are TGTGCCAGCAGTTACATGAATGAAAAACTGTTTTTT. The V and J genes are TRBV6-6 and TRBJ1-4; D is uncertain. V was shortened by 2 bases and J by 5 bases, with 3 bases between the two germline ends. Germline loops: CDR1 MNHNY, CDR2 SVGAGI (reference sequence). The CDR3 length is 12 residues.

This rearrangement joins TRBV5-1 to TRBJ2-7, with 9 bases matching TRBD1. There are 16 residues in the CDR3. The V and J ends lost 4 bases and 7 bases, in that order; junction bases with no gene match: 15. Looked up from germline, CDR1 is SGHRS and CDR2 is YFSETQ. CDR3 amino acids: CASSLTGTGYIEEQYF. The CDR3, as DNA: TGCGCCAGCAGCCTAACCGGGACAGGGTACATCGAGGAGCAGTACTTC.

With regard to this clonotype: At one of its ends the junction is not consistent with the germline gene, which may arise from a read error. The chain links TRBV3-1 to TRBJ2-1, with TRBD2 as a possible D gene (6 bases). The CDR3 extends over 15 amino acids. Looked up from germline, CDR1 is LGHDT and CDR2 is YNNKEL (reference sequence). This CDR3 is CASSRLAPPYNEQFF. The CDR3 DNA reads TGTGCCAGCAGCCGTCTAGCGCCCCCCTACAACGAGCAGTTCTTC.

V and J are TRBV10-2 and TRBJ2-1; TRBD1 aligns across 9 bases. The length of the CDR3 is 17 residues. Germline-derived CDR1 and CDR2 are WSHSY and SAAADI. Trimming took 5 bases from V and 12 from J; bases not matched to a gene: 20. CDR3 loop: CASSMAQTGQGRYGQFF. The CDR3 DNA follows: TGCGCCAGCAGTATGGCCCAAACGGGACAGGGAAGGTATGGGCAGTTCTTC.

The V gene is TRBV6-5, the J gene TRBJ1-1; no reliable D call. There are 11 residues in the CDR3. Germline CDR1 MNHEY, CDR2 SVGAGI. Trimming left V 7 bases short and J 8 bases short, with 11 bases between. This CDR3 reads CASTRGNEAFF. The CDR3 DNA follows: TGTGCCAGCACCCGGGGTAACGAAGCTTTCTTT.